The rows below give T cell receptor beta chains drawn from one sample of a study of HIV-infected patients and healthy controls. TCRdb analysed the 5' RACE reads with MiXCR anew, one entry per CDR3 protein. Of fewer than 20,000 distinct CDR3 sequences listed, 9.5% to 15% are singletons. Sequenced: blood. These receptors all stem from an adult in good health. The CDR3 runs from the conserved cysteine through the conserved F or W.

J | V | CDR3
TRBJ2-5 | TRBV11-1 | CASSLGDATSAETQYF
TRBJ2-3 | TRBV5-1 | CASSLENHSTDTQYF
TRBJ2-5 | TRBV30 | CAWNLAGVQETQYF
TRBJ1-4 | TRBV6-5 | CASSNRQVGGEKLFF
TRBJ2-2 | TRBV6-2/TRBV6-3 | CASSYQGFAGELFF
TRBJ1-4 | TRBV18 | CASSPSNRPNEKLFF
TRBJ2-7 | TRBV5-4 | CASSSPGVYEQYF
TRBJ2-3 | TRBV11-2 | CASSYTPGNGDTQYF
TRBJ1-2 | TRBV6-5 | CASSYSPLTNYGYTF
TRBJ2-5 | TRBV28 | CASSPPSGGEETQYF
TRBJ1-1 | TRBV7-9 | CASSPGHTEAFF
TRBJ2-1 | TRBV6-2/TRBV6-3 | CASSYRTSGGNEQFF
TRBJ2-3 | TRBV2 | CASSEARTGPTQYF
TRBJ2-3 | TRBV20-1 | CSAGGALGAFTDTQYF
TRBJ2-1 | TRBV4-3 | CASSQVVQNPRFF
TRBJ1-1 | TRBV6-5 | CASTPWGQGGTEAFF
TRBJ2-3 | TRBV30 | CASAGGPLWADTQYF
TRBJ1-5 | TRBV20-1 | CSARKTVSNQPQHF
TRBJ2-3 | TRBV6-2/TRBV6-3 | CASTSVGLPTDTQYF
TRBJ1-5 | TRBV7-2 | CASSFDRHNQPQHF
TRBJ1-4 | TRBV6-5 | CASSLGGRNEKLFF
TRBJ2-1 | TRBV4-3 | CASSQDRGIEQFF
TRBJ2-3 | TRBV4-2 | CASSQVGVAGGPTDTQYF
TRBJ1-4 | TRBV14 | CASSPLTGKKLFF
TRBJ1-1 | TRBV25-1 | CASSNGPGVSEAFF
TRBJ1-1 | TRBV19 | CASSVSTRTEAFF
TRBJ2-7 | TRBV7-9 | CASSLGPGAYEQYF
TRBJ2-5 | TRBV6-2/TRBV6-3 | CASSYSSDGPWAQYF
TRBJ1-1 | TRBV29-1 | CSVVTGLEAFF
TRBJ1-2 | TRBV6-5 | CATVQGALHGYTF
TRBJ1-1 | TRBV5-1 | CASSLGVGTEAFF
TRBJ1-6 | TRBV3-1 | CASSSGTAFRPLHF
TRBJ2-7 | TRBV6-5 | CASRLRDGYEQYF
TRBJ1-1 | TRBV11-2 | CASSLGYTDPMKIF
TRBJ1-5 | TRBV28 | CASSPKAKTVYSNQPQHF
TRBJ2-7 | TRBV10-3 | CAISGGDNSYEQYF
TRBJ2-1 | TRBV19 | CASSTNPRFPEQFF
TRBJ1-3 | TRBV13 | CASSFKTDRGIGNTIYF
TRBJ2-3 | TRBV10-3 | CAIKDTQYF
TRBJ1-1 | TRBV12-3/TRBV12-4 | CASRSTGSTEAFF
TRBJ2-5 | TRBV7-9 | CASSPERYQETQYF
TRBJ2-1 | TRBV29-1 | CSVGKRGGSNEQFF
TRBJ1-5 | TRBV9 | CASSATGINQPQHF
TRBJ2-7 | TRBV4-1 | CASSFLLAGRGDYEQYF
TRBJ2-6 | TRBV7-6 | CASSLRWSGQAPSGANVLTF
TRBJ1-6 | TRBV6-2/TRBV6-3 | CASSSDDGAPYNSPLHF
TRBJ1-6 | TRBV7-9 | CASSSTDTGGAPLHF
TRBJ1-1 | TRBV27 | CASSSNRATEAFF
TRBJ1-5 | TRBV5-6 | CASSLNPGQPQHF
TRBJ1-1 | TRBV20-1 | CSAAFTEAFF
TRBJ1-1 | TRBV29-1 | CSVATALNTEAFF
TRBJ2-5 | TRBV24-1 | CATSDSRGIGETQYF
TRBJ2-6 | TRBV6-2/TRBV6-3 | CASSPGRTGANVLTF
TRBJ2-3 | TRBV5-5 | CASSPRQGATDTQYF
TRBJ2-6 | TRBV5-5 | CASSLARAPVAGANVLTF
TRBJ2-6 | TRBV12-3/TRBV12-4 | CASSPGGSGANVLTF
TRBJ1-1 | TRBV7-8 | CASSLAGQGHPEAFF
TRBJ2-7 | TRBV12-3/TRBV12-4 | CASSAGNWGYEQYF
TRBJ1-1 | TRBV4-3 | CASSQGQHMNTEAFF
TRBJ2-1 | TRBV5-1 | CASSSLTGLVTNEQFF